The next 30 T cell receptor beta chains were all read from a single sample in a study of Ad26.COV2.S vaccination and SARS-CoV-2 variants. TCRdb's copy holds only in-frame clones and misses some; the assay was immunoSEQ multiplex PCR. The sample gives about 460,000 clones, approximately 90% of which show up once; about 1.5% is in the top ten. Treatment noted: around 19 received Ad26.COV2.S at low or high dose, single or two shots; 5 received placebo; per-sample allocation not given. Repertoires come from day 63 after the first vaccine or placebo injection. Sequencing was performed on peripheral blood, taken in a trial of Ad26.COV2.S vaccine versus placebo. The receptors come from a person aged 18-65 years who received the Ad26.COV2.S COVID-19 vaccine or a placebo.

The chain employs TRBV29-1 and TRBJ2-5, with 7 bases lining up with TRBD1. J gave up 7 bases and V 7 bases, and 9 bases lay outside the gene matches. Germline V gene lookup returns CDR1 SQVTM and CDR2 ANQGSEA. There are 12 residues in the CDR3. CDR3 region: CSARTGTGTQYF. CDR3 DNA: TGCAGCGCTCGGACAGGAACGGGGACCCAGTACTTC. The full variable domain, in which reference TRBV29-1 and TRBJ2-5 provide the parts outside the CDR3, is SAVISQKPSRDICQRGTSLTIQCQVDSQVTMMFWYRQQPGQSLTLIATANQGSEATYESGFVIDKFPISRPNLTFSTLTVSNMSPEDSSIYLCSARTGTGTQYFGPGTRLLVL.

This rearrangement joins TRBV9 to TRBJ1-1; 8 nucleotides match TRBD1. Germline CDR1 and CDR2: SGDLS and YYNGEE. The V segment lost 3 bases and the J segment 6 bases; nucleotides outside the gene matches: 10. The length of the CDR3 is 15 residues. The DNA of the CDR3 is TGTGCCAGCAGCGCCACAGGGGGACAGGCATCTGAAGCTTTCTTT. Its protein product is CASSATGGQASEAFF.

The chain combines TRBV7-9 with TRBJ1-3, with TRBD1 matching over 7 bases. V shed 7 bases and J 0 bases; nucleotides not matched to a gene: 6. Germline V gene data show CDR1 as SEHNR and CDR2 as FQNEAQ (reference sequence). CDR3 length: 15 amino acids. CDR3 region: CASISGQASGNTIYF. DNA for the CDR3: TGTGCCAGCATTAGCGGACAGGCCTCTGGAAACACCATATATTTT.

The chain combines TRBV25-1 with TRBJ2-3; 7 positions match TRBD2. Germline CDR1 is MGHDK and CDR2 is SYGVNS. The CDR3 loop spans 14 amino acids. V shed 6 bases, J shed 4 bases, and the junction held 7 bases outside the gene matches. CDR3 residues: CASSEGRAPDTQYF. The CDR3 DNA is TGTGCCAGCAGCGAGGGGAGGGCCCCAGATACGCAGTATTTT.

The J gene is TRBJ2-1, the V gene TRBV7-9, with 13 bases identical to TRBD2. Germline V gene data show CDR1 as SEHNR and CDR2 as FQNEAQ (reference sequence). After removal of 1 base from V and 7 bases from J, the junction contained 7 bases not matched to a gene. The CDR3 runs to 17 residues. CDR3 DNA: TGTGCCAGCAGCTTAGGGACTAGCGGGAGCCGAAGGAATGAGCAGTTCTTC. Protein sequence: CASSLGTSGSRRNEQFF.

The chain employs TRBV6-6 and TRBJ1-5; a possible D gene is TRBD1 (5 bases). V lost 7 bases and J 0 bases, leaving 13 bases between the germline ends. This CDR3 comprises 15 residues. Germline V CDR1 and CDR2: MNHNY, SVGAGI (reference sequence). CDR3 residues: CASTIQGYSNQPQHF. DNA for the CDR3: TGTGCCAGCACGATTCAGGGATATAGCAATCAGCCCCAGCATTTT.

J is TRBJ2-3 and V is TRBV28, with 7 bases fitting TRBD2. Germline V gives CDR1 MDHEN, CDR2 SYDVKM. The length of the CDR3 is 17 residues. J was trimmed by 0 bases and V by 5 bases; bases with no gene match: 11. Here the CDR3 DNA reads TGTGCCAGCAGTCACCAAAGACTAGCACCTAGCACAGATACGCAGTATTTT. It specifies CASSHQRLAPSTDTQYF.

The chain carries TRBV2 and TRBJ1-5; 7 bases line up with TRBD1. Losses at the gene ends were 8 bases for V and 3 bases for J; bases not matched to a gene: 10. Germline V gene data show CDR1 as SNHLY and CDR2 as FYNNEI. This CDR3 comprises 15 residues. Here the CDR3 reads CASLQGTGANQPQHF. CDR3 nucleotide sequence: TGTGCCAGCTTACAGGGGACCGGGGCCAATCAGCCCCAGCATTTT.

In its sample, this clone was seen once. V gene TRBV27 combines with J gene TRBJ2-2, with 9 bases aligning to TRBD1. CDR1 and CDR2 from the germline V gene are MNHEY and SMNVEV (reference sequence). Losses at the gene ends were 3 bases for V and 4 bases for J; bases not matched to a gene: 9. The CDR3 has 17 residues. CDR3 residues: CASSLSWDRVPTGELFF. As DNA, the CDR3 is TGTGCCAGCAGTTTGTCATGGGACAGGGTCCCCACCGGGGAGCTGTTTTTT.

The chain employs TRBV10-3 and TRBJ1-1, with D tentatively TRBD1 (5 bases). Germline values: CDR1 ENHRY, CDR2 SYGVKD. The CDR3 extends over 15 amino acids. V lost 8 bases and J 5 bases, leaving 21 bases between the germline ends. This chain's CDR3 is CAISWGTHSDTEAFF. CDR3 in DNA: TGTGCCATCTCCTGGGGGACTCATAGCGATACTGAAGCTTTCTTT.

The CDR3 DNA reads as TGTGCCAGCAGTTTCCAGTGGGGCAGGCCGCAGGACAATGAGCAGTTCTTC. Translated: CASSFQWGRPQDNEQFF. The chain uses TRBV28 and TRBJ2-1, with D perhaps TRBD1 (5 bases). Trimming took 3 bases from V and 5 from J, leaving 20 bases between them. The germline gives CDR1 MDHEN, CDR2 SYDVKM. The CDR3 is 17 amino acids.

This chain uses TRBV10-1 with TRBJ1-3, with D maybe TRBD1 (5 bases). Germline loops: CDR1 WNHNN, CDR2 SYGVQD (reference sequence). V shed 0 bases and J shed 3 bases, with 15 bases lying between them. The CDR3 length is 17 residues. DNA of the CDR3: TGCGCCAGCAGTGAGTCTGGGGGGGGACTTGGTGGAAACACCATATATTTT. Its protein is CASSESGGGLGGNTIYF.

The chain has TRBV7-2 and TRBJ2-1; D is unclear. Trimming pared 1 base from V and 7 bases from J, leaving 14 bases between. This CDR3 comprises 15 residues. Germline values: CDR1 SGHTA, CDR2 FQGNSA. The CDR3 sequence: CASSLGARSSNEQFF. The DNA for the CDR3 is TGTGCCAGCAGCTTAGGAGCGAGGAGTTCAAATGAGCAGTTCTTC.

The CDR3 sequence: CASSPPGGGGEQYF. For the CDR3, the DNA is TGTGCCAGCTCACCACCGGGGGGGGGCGGCGAGCAGTACTTC. The chain carries TRBV18 and TRBJ2-7; tentatively, D is TRBD2 (7 bases). Germline values: CDR1 KGHSH, CDR2 LQKENI. This CDR3 region has 14 residues. V lost 0 bases and J lost 6, with 12 bases in between.

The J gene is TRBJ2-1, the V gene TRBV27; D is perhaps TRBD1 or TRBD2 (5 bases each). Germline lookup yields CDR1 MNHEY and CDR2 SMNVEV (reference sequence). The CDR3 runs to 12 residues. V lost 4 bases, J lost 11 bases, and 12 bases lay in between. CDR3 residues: CASSSMGEKQFF. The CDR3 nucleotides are TGTGCCAGCAGTTCGATGGGGGAGAAGCAGTTCTTC.

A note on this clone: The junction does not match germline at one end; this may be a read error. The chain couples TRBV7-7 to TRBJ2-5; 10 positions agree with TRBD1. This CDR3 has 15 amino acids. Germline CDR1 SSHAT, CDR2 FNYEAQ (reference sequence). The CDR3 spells CASSLAGTGAETQYF. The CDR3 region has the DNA TGTGCTAGCAGCTTAGCTGGGACAGGGGCCGAGACCCAGTACTTC.

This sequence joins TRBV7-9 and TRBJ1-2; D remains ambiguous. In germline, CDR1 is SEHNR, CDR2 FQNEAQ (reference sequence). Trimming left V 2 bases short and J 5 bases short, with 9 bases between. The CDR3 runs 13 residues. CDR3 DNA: TGTGCCAGCAGCTTAAGGTCAGATTATGGCTACACCTTC. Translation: CASSLRSDYGYTF.

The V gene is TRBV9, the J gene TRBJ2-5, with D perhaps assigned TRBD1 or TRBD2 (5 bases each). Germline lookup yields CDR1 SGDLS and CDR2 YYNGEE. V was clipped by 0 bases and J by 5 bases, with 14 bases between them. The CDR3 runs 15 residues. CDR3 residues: CASSVVSGRGETQYF. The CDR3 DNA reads TGTGCCAGCAGCGTAGTATCGGGAAGGGGTGAGACCCAGTACTTC.

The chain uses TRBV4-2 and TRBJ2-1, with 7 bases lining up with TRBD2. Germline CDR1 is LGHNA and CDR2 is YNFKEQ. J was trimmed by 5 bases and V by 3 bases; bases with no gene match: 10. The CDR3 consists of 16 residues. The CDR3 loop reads CASSHQVLAADNEQFF. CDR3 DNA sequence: TGTGCCAGCAGCCACCAGGTCCTAGCGGCCGACAATGAGCAGTTCTTC.

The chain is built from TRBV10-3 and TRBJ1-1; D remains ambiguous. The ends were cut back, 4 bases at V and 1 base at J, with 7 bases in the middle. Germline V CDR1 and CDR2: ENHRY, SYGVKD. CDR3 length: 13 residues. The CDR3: CAISVAANTEAFF. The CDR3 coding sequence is TGTGCCATCAGTGTGGCAGCGAACACTGAAGCTTTCTTT.

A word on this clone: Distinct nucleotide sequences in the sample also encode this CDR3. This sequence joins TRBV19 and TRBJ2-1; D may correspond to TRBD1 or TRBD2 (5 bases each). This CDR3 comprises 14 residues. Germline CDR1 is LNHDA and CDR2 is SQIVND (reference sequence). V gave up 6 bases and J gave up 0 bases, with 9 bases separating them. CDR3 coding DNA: TGTGCCAGTAGCCGGGACCCCTCCTACAATGAGCAGTTCTTC. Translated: CASSRDPSYNEQFF.

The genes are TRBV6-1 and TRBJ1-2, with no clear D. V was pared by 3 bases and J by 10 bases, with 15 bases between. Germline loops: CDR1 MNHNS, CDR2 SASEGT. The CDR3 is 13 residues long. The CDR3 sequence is CASSDLTGLPYTF. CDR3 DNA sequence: TGTGCCAGCAGTGATCTGACGGGATTGCCCTACACCTTC.

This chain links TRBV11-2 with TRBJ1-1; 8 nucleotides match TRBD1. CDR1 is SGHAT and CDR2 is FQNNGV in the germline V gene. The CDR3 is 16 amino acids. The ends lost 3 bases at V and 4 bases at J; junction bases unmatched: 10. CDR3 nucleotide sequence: TGTGCCAGCAGCTTCCTCGGCAGGGGGCTGTCCACTGAAGCTTTCTTT. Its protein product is CASSFLGRGLSTEAFF. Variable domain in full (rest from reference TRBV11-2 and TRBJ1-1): EAGVAQSPRYKIIEKRQSVAFWCNPISGHATLYWYQQILGQGPKLLIQFQNNGVVDDSQLPKDRFSAERLKGVDSTLKIQPAKLEDSAVYLCASSFLGRGLSTEAFFGQGTRLTVV.

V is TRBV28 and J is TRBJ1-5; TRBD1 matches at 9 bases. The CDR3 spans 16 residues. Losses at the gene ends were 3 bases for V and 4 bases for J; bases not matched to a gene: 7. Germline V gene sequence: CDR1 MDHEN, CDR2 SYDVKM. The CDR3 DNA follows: TGTGCCAGCAGTTTTCGGACAGGGGATCCGAATCAGCCCCAGCATTTT. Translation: CASSFRTGDPNQPQHF.

CDR3 in DNA: TGTGCCAGCAGTTACTCGTTAGGTCGGCATGAGCAGTTCTTC. It yields the protein CASSYSLGRHEQFF. V usage is TRBV6-6 and J usage is TRBJ2-1; D is unresolved. V was trimmed by 0 bases and J by 8 bases, leaving 11 bases between them. This CDR3 spans 14 amino acids. Germline loops: CDR1 MNHNY, CDR2 SVGAGI (reference sequence).

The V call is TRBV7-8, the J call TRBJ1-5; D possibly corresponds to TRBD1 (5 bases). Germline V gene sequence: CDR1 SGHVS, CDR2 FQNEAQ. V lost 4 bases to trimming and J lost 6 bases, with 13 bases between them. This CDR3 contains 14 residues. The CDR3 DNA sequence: TGTGCCAGCAGCTCAAGAGGGACGGCTCAGCCCCAGCATTTT. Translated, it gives CASSSRGTAQPQHF. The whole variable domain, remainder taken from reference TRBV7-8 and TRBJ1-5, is GAGVSQSPRYKVAKRGQDVALRCDPISGHVSLFWYQQALGQGPEFLTYFQNEAQLDKSGLPSDRFFAERPEGSVSTLKIQRTQQEDSAVYLCASSSRGTAQPQHFGDGTRLSIL.

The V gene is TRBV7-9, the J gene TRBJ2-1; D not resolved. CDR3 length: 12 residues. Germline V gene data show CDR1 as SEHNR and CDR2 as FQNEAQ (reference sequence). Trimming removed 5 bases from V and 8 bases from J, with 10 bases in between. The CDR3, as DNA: TGTGCCAGCAGCACCTCTATCGATGAGCAGTTCTTC. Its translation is CASSTSIDEQFF.

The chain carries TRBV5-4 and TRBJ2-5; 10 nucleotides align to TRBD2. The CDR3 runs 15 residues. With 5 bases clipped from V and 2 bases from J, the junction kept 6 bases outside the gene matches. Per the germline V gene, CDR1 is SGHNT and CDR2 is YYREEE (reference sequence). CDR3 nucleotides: TGTGCCAGCAGGGGTAGCGGGGGGTCACAAGAGACCCAGTACTTC. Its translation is CASRGSGGSQETQYF.

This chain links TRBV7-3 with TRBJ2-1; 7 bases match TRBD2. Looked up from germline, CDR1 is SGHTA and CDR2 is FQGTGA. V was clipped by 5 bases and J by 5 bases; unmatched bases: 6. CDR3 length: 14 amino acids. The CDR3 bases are TGTGCCAGCAGCAATAACGGGGGGAACAATGAGCAGTTCTTC. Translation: CASSNNGGNNEQFF.

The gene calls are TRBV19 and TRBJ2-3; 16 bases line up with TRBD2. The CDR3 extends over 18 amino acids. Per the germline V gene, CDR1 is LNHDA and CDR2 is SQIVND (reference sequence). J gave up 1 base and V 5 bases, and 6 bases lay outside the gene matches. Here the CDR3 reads CASSLGLAGGSGTDTQYF. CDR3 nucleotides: TGTGCCAGTAGTTTGGGACTAGCGGGAGGGTCCGGCACAGATACGCAGTATTTT.